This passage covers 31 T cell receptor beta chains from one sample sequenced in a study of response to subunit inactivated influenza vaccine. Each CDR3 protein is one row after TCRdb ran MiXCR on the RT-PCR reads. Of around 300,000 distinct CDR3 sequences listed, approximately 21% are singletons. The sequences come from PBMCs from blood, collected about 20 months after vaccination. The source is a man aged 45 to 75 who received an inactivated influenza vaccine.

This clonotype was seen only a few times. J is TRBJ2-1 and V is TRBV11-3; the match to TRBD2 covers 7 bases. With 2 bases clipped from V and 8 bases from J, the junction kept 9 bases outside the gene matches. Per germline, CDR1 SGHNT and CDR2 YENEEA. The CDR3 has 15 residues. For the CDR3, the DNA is TGTGCCAGCAGCTTAATGGCGGGAGCCTTCGATGAGCAGTTCTTC. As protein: CASSLMAGAFDEQFF.

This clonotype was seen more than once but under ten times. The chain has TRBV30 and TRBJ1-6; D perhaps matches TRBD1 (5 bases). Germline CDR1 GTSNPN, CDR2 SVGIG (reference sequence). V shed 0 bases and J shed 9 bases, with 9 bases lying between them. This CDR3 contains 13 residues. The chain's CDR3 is CAWSVGVGSPLHF. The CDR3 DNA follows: TGTGCCTGGAGTGTGGGGGTTGGTTCACCCCTCCACTTT.

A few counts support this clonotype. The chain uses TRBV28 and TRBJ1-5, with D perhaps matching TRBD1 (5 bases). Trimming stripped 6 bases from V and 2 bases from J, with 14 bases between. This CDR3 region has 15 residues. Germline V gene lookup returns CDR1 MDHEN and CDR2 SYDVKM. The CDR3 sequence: CASSGKGAGNQPQHF. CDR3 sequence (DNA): TGTGCCAGCAGCGGAAAAGGGGCAGGCAATCAGCCCCAGCATTTT. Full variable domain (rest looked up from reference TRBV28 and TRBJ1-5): DVKVTQSSRYLVKRTGEKVFLECVQDMDHENMFWYRQDPGLGLRLIYFSYDVKMKEKGDIPEGYSVSREKKERFSLILESASTNQTSMYLCASSGKGAGNQPQHFGDGTRLSIL.

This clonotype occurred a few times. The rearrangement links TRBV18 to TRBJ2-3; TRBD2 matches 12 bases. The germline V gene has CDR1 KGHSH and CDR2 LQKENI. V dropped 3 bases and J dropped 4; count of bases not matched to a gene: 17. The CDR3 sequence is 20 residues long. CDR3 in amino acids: CASSPLRTSGVTVEADTQYF. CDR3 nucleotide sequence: TGTGCCAGCTCACCCCTTCGGACTAGCGGGGTAACCGTGGAGGCAGATACGCAGTATTTT. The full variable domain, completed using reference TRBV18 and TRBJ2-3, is NAGVMQNPRHLVRRRGQEARLRCSPMKGHSHVYWYRQLPEEGLKFMVYLQKENIIDESGMPKERFSAEFPKEGPSILRIQQVVRGDSAAYFCASSPLRTSGVTVEADTQYFGPGTRLTVL.

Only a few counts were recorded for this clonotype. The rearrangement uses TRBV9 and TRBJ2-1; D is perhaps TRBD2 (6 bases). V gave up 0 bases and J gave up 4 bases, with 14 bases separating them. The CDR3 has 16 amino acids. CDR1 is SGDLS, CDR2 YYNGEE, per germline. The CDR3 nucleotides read TGTGCCAGCAGCGTAGAGGCTAGCGAAACTTACAATGAGCAGTTCTTC. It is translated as CASSVEASETYNEQFF.

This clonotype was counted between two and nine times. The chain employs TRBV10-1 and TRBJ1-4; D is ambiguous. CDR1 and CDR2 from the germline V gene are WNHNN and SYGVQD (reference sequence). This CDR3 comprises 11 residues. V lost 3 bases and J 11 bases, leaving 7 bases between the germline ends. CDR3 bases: TGCGCCAGCAGTGACGGAGAGAAACTGTTTTTT. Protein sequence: CASSDGEKLFF.

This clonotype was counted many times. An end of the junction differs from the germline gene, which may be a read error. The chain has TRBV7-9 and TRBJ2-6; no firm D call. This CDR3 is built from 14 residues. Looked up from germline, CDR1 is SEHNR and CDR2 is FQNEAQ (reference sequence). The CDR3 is CASSLASGANVLTF. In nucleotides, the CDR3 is TGTGCCAGCAGTTTAGCATCTGGGGCCAACGTCCTGACTTTC.

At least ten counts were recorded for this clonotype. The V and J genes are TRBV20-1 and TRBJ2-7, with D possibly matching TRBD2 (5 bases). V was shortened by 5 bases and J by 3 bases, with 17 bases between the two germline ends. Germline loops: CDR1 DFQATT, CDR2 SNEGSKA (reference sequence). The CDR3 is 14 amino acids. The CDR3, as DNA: TGCAGTGCTCACTCCCCAGAGGGTAACTACGAGCAGTACTTC. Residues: CSAHSPEGNYEQYF.

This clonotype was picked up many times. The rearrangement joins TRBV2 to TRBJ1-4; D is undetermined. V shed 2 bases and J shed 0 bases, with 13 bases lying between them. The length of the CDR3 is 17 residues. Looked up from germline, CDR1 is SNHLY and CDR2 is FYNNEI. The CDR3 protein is CASSESVGYATNEKLFF. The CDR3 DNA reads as TGTGCCAGCAGTGAATCAGTGGGATATGCAACTAATGAAAAACTGTTTTTT.

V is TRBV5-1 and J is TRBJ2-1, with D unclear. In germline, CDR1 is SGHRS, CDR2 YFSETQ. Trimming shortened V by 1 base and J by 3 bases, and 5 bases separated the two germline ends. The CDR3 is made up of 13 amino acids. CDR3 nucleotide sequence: TGCGCCAGCAGCTTGCGGATCTACAATGAGCAGTTCTTC. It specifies CASSLRIYNEQFF.

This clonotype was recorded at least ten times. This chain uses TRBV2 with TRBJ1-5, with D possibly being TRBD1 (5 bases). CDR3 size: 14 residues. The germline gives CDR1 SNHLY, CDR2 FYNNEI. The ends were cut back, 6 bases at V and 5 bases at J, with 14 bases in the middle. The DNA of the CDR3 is TGTGCCAGCAGGGTCGCCAGGGACCATCAGCCCCAGCATTTT. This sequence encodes CASRVARDHQPQHF.

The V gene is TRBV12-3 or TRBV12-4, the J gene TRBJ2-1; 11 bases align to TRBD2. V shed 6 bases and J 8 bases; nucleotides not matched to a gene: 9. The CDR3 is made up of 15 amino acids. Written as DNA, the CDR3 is TGTGCCAGCAGAGAACTAGCGGGGGTGCTCGATGAGCAGTTCTTC. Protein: CASRELAGVLDEQFF.

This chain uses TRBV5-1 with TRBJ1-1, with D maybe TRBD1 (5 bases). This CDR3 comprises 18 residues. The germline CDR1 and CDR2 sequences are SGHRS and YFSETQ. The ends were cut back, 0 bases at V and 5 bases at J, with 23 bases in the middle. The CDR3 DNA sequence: TGCGCCAGCAGCTTGGAAGGCCTTTCGGCAAGCCGGGGGACTGAAGCTTTCTTT. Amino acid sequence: CASSLEGLSASRGTEAFF.

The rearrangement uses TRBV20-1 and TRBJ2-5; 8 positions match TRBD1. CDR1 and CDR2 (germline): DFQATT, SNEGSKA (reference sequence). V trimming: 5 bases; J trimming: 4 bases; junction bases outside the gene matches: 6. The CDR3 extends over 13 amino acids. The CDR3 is CSAPGQGGETQYF. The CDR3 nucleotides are TGCAGTGCTCCCGGACAGGGTGGAGAGACCCAGTACTTC.

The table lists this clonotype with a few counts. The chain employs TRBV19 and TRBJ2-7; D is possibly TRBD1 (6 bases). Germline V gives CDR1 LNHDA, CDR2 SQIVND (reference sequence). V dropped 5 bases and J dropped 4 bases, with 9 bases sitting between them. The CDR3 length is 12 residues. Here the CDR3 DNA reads TGTGCCAGTAGTTCAACAGGGTACGAGCAGTACTTC. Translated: CASSSTGYEQYF.

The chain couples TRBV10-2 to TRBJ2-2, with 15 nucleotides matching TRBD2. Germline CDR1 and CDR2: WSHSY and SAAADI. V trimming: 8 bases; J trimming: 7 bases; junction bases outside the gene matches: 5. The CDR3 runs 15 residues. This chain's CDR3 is CASSGLAGGIGELFF. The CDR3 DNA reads TGCGCCAGCTCCGGACTAGCGGGAGGGATCGGGGAGCTGTTTTTT.

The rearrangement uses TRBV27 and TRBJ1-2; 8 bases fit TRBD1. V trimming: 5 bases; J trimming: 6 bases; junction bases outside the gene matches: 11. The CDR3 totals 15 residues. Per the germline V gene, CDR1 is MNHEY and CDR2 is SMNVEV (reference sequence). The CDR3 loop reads CASSTGQGALNGYTF. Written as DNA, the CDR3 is TGTGCCAGCAGTACTGGACAGGGAGCCCTCAATGGCTACACCTTC.

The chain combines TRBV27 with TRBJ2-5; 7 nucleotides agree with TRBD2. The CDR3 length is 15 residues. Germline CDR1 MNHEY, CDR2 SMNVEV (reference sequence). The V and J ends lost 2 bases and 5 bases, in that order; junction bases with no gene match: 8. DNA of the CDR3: TGTGCCAGCAGTTTAGGGGCGGGAGCGGGGGAGACCCAGTACTTC. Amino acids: CASSLGAGAGETQYF.

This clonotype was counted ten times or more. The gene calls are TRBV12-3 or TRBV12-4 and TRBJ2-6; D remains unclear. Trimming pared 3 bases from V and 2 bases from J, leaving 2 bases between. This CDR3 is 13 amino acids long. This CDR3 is CASSLTGANVLTF. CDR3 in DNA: TGTGCCAGCAGTTTGACTGGGGCCAACGTCCTGACTTTC.

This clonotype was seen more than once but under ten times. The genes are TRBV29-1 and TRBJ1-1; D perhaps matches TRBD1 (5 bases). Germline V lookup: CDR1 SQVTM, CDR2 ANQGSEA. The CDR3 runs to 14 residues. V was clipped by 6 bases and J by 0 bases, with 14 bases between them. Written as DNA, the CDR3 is TGCAGCGTGGTTTCGGGACTGTTGAACACTGAAGCTTTCTTT. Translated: CSVVSGLLNTEAFF.

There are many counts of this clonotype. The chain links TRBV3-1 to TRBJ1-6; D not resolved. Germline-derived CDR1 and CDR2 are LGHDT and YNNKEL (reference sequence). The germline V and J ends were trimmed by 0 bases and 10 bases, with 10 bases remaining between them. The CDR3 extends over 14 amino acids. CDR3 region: CASSQDPMGSPLHF. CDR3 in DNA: TGTGCCAGCAGCCAAGATCCCATGGGGTCACCCCTCCACTTT.

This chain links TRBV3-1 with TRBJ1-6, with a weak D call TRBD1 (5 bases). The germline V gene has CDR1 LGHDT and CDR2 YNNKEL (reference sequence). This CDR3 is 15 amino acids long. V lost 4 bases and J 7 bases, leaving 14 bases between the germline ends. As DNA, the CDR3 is TGTGCCAGCAGCCGTTTATGGGGCGGGAATTCACCCCTCCACTTT. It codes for CASSRLWGGNSPLHF.

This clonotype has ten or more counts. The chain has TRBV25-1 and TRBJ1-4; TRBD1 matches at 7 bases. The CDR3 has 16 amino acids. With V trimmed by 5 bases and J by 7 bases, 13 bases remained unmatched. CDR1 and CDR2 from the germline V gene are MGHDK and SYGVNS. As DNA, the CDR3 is TGTGCCAGCAGTCCTATGGACAGGTCGTCGGGTGAAAAACTGTTTTTT. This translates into CASSPMDRSSGEKLFF.

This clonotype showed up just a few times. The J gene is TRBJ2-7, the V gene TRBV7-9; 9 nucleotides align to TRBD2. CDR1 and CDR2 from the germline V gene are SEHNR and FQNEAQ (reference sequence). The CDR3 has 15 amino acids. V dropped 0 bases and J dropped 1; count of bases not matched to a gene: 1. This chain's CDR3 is CASSLASGGSYEQYF. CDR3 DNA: TGTGCCAGCAGCTTAGCTAGCGGGGGTTCCTACGAGCAGTACTTC.

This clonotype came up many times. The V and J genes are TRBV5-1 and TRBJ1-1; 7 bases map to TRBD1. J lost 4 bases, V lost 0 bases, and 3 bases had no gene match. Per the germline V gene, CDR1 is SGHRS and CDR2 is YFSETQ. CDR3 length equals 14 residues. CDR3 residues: CASSLGAGGTEAFF. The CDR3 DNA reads TGCGCCAGCAGCTTGGGGGCAGGGGGCACTGAAGCTTTCTTT.

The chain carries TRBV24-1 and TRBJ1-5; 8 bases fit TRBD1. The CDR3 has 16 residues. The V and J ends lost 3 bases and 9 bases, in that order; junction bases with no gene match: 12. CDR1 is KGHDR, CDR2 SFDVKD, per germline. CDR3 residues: CATSDPRQGLLGPQHF. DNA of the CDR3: TGTGCCACCAGTGATCCTAGACAGGGGCTATTAGGGCCCCAGCATTTT.

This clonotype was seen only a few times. The CDR3, as DNA: TGCAGTGCTAAAACAGGGTTGAACACTGAAGCTTTCTTT. Translated: CSAKTGLNTEAFF. V is TRBV20-1 and J is TRBJ1-1; maybe TRBD1 (6 bases). Trimming left V 4 bases short and J 0 bases short, with 9 bases between. CDR3 length equals 13 residues. Germline V gene lookup returns CDR1 DFQATT and CDR2 SNEGSKA (reference sequence).

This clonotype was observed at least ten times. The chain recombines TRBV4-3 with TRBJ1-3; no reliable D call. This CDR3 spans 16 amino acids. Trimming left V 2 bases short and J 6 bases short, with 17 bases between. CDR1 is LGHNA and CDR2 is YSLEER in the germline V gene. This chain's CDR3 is CASSQNPPGAANTIYF. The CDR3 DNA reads TGCGCCAGCAGCCAAAACCCGCCAGGAGCGGCAAACACCATATATTTT.

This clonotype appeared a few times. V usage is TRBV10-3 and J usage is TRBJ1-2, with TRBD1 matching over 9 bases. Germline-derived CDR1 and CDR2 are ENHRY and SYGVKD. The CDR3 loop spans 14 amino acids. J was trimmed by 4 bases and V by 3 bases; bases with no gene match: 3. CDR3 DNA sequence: TGTGCCATCAGTGAAGGACAGGGGTCCTATGGCTACACCTTC. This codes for CAISEGQGSYGYTF.

CDR3 DNA sequence: TGCAGTGCACCGACAGGTACTGGCGAGCAGTACTTC. It is translated as CSAPTGTGEQYF. The chain links TRBV20-1 to TRBJ2-7; D may be TRBD1 (6 bases). CDR3 length: 12 amino acids. V was shortened by 6 bases and J by 6 bases, with 15 bases between the two germline ends. Looked up from germline, CDR1 is DFQATT and CDR2 is SNEGSKA (reference sequence).

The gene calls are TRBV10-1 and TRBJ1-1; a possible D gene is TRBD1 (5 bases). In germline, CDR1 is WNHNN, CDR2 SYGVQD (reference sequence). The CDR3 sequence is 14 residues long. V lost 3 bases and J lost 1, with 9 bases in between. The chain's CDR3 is CASSESDTNTEAFF. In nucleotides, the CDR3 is TGCGCCAGCAGTGAATCGGACACGAACACTGAAGCTTTCTTT.